This T cell receptor (beta chain) was retrieved from a study of T cell responses to AZD1222 COVID-19 vaccine. TCRdb keeps only in-frame clones here, not all; method: immunoSEQ multiplex PCR. The sample includes 80,000 to 95,000 clones, almost 80% seen only once; the top ten take 21%. CDR3 size: 14 residues. The V end was cut by 2 bases, the J end by 0 bases, with 8 bases between. CDR1 LGHDT and CDR2 YNNKEL come from the germline V gene (reference sequence). The sample consisted of peripheral blood, taken on day 0 of AZD1222 vaccination. The J gene is TRBJ2-7, the V gene TRBV3-1 (or the pseudogene TRBV3-2), with no clear D. The TCR sequence derives from an adult in good health. The CDR3 DNA follows: TGTGCCAGCAGCCAAAGCTTCGTCTCCTACGAGCAGTACTTC. Protein sequence: CASSQSFVSYEQYF.